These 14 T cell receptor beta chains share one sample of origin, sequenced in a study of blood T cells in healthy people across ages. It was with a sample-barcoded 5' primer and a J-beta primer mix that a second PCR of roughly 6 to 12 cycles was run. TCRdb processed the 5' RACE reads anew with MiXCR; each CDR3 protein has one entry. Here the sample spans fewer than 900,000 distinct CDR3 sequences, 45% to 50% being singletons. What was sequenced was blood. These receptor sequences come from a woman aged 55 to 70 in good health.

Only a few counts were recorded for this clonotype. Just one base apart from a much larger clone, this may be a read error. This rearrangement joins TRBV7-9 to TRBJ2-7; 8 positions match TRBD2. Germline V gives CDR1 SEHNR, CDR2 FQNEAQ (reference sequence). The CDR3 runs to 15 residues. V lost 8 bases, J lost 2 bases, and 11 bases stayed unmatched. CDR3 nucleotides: TGTGCCAGCGGCCCCCCCGGACTAGCCACCTACGAGCAGTACTTC. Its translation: CASGPPGLATYEQYF.

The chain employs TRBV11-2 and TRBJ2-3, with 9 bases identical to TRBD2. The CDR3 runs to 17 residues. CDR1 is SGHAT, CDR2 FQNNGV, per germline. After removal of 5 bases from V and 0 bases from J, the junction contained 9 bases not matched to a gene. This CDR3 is CASSPRASGASTDTQYF. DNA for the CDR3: TGTGCCAGCAGCCCTAGGGCTAGCGGGGCTAGCACAGATACGCAGTATTTT.

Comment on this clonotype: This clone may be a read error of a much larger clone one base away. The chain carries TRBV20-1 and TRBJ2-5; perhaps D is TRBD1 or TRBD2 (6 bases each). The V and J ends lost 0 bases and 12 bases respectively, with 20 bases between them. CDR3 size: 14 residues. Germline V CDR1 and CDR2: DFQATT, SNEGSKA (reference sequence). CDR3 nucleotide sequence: TGCAGTGCTAGAGATCCCCTGACCCCAGGGGAGGAGTACTTC. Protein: CSARDPLTPGEEYF.

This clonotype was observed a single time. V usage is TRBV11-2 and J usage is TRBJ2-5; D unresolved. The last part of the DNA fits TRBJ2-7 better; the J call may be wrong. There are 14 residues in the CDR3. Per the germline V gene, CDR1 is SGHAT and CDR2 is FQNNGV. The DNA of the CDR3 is TGTGCCAGCAGCTTAGGGGTCACTACCTACGAGCAGTACTTC. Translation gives CASSLGVTTYEQYF.

CDR3 coding DNA: TGTGCCACCAGTGGGGTTCTAGCGAGCTCCTACAATGAGCAGTACTTC. The encoded protein is CATSGVLASSYNEQYF. The chain recombines TRBV24-1 with TRBJ2-1; D possibly corresponds to TRBD2 (6 bases). The DNA end lines up better with TRBJ2-7; the J call may be wrong. The CDR3 sequence is 16 residues long. CDR1 is KGHDR and CDR2 is SFDVKD in the germline V gene.

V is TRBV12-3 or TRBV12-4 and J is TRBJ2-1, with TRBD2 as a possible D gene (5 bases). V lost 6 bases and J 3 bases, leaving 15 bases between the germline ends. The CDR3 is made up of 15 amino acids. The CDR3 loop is CASRPDSRDYNEQFF. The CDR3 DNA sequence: TGTGCCAGCAGACCCGACTCCCGGGACTACAATGAGCAGTTCTTC.

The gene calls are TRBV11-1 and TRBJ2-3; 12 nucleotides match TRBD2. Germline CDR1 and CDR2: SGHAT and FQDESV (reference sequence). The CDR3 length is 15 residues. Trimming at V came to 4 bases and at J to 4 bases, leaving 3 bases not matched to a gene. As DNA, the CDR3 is TGTGCCAGCAGCTCTAGCGGGAGGGACCCAGATACGCAGTATTTT. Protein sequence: CASSSSGRDPDTQYF. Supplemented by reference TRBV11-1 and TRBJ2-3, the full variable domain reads EAEVAQSPRYKITEKSQAVAFWCDPISGHATLYWYRQILGQGPELLVQFQDESVVDDSQLPKDRFSAERLKGVDSTLKIQPAELGDSAMYLCASSSSGRDPDTQYFGPGTRLTVL.

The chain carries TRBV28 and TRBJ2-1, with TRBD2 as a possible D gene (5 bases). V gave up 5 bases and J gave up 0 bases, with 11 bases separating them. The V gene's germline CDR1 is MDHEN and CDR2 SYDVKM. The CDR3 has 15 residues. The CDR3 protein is CASSVVAISYNEQFF. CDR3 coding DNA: TGTGCCAGCAGTGTCGTAGCGATCTCCTACAATGAGCAGTTCTTC.

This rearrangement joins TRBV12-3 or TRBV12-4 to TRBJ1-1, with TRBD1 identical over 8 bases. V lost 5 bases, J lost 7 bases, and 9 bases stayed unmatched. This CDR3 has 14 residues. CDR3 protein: CASSPRDRPDEAFF. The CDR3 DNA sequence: TGTGCCAGCAGTCCTCGGGACAGGCCAGATGAAGCTTTCTTT.

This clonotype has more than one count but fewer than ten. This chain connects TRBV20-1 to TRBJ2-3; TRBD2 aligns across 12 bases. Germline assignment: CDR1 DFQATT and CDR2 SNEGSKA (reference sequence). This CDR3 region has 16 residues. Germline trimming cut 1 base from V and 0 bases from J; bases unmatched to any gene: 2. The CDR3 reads CSARGGLAGSTDTQYF. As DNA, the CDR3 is TGCAGTGCTAGAGGAGGACTAGCGGGGAGCACAGATACGCAGTATTTT.

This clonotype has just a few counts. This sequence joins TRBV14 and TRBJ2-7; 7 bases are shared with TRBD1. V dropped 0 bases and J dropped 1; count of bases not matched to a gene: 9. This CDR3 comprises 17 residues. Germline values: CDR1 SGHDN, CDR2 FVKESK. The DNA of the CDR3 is TGTGCCAGCAGCCAAGATCTCGGGACAGCTTCATCCTACGAGCAGTACTTC. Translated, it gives CASSQDLGTASSYEQYF.

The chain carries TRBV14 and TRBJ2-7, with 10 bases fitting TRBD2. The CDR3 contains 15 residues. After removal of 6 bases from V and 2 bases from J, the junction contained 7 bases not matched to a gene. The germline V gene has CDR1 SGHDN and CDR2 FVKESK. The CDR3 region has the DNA TGTGCCAGCAGTCGGGGACTAGCGCCTACCTACGAGCAGTACTTC. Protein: CASSRGLAPTYEQYF.

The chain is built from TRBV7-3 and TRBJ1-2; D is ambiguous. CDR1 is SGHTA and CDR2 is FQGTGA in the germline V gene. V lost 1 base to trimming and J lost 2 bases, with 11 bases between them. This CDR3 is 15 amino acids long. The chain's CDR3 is CASSLKAGENYGYTF. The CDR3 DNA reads TGTGCCAGCAGCTTAAAGGCAGGTGAAAACTATGGCTACACCTTC.

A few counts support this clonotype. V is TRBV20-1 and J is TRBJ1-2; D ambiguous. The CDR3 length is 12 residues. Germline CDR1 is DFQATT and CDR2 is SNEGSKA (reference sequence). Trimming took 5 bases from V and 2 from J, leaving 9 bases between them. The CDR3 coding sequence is TGCAGTGCTCCCGACCAGAACTATGGCTACACCTTC. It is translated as CSAPDQNYGYTF.